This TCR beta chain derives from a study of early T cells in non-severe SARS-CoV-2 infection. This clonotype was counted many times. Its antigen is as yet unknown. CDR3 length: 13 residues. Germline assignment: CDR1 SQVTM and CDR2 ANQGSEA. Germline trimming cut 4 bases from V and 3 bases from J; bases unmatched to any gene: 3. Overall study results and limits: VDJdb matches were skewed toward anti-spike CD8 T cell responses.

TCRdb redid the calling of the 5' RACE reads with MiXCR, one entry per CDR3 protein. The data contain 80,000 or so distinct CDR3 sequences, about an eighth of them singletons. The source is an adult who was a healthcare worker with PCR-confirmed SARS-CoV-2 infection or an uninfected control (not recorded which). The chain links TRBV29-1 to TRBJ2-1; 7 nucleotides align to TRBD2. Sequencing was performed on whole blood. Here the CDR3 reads CSVAGLVYNEQFF. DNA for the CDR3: TGCAGCGTTGCCGGACTAGTCTACAATGAGCAGTTCTTC.